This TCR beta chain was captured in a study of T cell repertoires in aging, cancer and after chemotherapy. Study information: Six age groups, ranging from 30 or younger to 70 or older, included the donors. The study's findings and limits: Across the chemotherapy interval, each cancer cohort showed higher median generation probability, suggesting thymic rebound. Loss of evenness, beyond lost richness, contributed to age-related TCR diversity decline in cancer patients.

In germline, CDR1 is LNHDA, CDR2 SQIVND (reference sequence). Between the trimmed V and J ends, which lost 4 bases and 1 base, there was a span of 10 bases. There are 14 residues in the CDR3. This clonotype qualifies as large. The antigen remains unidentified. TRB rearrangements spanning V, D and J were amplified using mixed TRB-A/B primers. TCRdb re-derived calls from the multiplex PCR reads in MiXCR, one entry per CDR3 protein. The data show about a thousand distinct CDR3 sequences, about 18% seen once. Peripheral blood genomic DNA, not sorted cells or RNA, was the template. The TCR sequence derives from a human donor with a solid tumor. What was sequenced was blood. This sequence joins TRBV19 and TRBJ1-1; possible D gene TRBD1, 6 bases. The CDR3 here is CASSTGQRNTEAFF. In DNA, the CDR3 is TGTGCCAGTAGTACCGGACAGCGGAACACTGAAGCTTTCTTT.